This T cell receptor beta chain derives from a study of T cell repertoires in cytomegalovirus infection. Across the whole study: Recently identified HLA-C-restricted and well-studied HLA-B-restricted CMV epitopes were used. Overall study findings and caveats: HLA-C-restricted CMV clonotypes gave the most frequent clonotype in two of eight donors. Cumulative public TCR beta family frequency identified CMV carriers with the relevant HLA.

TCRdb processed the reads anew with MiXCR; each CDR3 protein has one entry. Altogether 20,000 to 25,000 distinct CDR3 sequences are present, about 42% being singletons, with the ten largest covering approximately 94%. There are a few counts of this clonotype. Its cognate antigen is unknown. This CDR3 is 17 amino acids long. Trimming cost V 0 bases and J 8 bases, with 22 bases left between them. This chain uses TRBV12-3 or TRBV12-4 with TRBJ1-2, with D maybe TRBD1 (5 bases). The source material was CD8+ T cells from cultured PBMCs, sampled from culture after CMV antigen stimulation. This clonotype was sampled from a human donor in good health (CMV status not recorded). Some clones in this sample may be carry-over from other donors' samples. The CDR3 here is CASSLARMDKLSMGYTF. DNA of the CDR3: TGTGCCAGCAGTTTAGCGCGAATGGACAAGCTTTCTATGGGCTACACCTTC.